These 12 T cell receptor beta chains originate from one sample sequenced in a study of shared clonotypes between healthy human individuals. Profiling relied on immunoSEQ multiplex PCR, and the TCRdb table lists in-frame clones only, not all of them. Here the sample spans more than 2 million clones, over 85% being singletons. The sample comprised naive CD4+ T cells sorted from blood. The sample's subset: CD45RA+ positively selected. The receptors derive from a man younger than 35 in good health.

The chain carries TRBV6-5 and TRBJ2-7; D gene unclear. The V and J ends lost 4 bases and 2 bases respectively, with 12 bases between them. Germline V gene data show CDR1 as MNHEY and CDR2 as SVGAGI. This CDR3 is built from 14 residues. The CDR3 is CASSLGRSPYEQYF. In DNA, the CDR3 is TGTGCCAGCAGTTTGGGCAGGTCACCCTACGAGCAGTACTTC.

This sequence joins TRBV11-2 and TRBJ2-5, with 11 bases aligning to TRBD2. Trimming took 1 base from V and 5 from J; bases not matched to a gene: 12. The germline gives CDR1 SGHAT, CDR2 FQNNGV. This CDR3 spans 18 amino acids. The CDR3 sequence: CASSLGLASGGNGETQYF. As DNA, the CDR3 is TGTGCCAGCAGCTTAGGTCTAGCTAGCGGGGGGAATGGGGAGACCCAGTACTTC.

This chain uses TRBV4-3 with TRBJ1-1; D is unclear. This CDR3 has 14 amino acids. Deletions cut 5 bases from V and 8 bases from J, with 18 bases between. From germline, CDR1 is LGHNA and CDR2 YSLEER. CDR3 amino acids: CASSTDPSGLEAFF. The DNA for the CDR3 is TGCGCCAGCAGCACCGACCCCAGTGGGCTGGAAGCTTTCTTT.

CDR3 sequence (DNA): TGTGCCAGCAGCTTGGGTCAGGACACCGGGGAGCTGTTTTTT. It encodes CASSLGQDTGELFF. The V gene is TRBV5-6, the J gene TRBJ2-2; D uncertain. The CDR3 extends over 14 amino acids. V lost 0 bases and J 3 bases, leaving 6 bases between the germline ends. The germline gives CDR1 SGHDT, CDR2 YYEEEE.

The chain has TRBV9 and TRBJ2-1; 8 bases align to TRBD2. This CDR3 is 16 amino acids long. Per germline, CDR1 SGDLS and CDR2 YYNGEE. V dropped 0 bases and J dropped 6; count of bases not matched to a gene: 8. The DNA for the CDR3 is TGTGCCAGCAGCGTAGCTCCGAGGGGGACTAGCAATGAGCAGTTCTTC. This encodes CASSVAPRGTSNEQFF.

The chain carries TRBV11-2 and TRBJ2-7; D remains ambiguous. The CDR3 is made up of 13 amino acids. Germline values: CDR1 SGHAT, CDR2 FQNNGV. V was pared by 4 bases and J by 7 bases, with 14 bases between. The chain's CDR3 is CASSSPVIREQYF. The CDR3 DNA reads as TGTGCCAGCAGCTCCCCCGTTATCAGGGAGCAGTACTTC.

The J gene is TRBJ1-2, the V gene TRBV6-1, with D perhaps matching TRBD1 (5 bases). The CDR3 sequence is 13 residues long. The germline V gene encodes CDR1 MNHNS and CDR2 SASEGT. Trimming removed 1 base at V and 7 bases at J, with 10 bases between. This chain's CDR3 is CASSEEGVGGYTF. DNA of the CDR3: TGTGCCAGCAGTGAAGAAGGGGTGGGTGGCTACACCTTC.

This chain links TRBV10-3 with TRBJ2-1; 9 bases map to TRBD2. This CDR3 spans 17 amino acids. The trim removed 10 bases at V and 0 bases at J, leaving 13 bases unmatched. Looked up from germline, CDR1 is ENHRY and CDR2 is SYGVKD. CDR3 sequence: CATLGGGVLSSYNEQFF. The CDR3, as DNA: TGTGCCACCCTAGGCGGGGGGGTGTTGAGCTCCTACAATGAGCAGTTCTTC.

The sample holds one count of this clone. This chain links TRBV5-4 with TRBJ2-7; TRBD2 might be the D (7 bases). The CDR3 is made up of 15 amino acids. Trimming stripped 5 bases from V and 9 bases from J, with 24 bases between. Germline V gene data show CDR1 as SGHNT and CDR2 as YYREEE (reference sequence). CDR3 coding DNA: TGTGCCAGCAGTCATGGGGGGGCTGGGACTCCCATGCAGTACTTC. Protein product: CASSHGGAGTPMQYF.

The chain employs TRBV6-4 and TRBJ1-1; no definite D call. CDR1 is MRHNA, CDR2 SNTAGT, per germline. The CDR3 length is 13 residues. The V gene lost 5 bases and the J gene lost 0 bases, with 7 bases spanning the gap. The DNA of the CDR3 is TGTGCCAGCAGTAACGAGGTGAACACTGAAGCTTTCTTT. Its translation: CASSNEVNTEAFF.

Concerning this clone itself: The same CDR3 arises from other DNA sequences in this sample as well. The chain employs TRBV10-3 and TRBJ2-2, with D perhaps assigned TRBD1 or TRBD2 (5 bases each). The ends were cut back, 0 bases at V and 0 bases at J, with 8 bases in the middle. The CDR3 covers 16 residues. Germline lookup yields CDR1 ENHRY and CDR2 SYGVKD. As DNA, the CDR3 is TGTGCCATCAGTGAGTCCGGGACCGCGAACACCGGGGAGCTGTTTTTT. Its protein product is CAISESGTANTGELFF.

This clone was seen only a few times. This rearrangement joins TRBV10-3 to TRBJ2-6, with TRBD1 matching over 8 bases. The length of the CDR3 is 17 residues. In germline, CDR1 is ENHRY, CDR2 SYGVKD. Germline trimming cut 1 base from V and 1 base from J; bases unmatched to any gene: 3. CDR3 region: CAISELWTGSGANVLTF. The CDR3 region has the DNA TGTGCCATCAGTGAGTTATGGACAGGGTCTGGGGCCAACGTCCTGACTTTC.